Shown below are 7 T cell receptor beta chains from a single sample sequenced in a study of vaccination and CD4 T cells after COVID-19 (dated by TCRdb to the early 2020s). The library was made by PCR. The sample was run on an Illumina iSeq 100. DNA from cultured CD4+ T cells was subjected to TCR sequencing with the Oncomine TCR Beta short-read assay at the Johns Hopkins FTIC core. TCRdb reworked the public reads: Q25 trimming with fastp, MiXCR clone assembly, productive beta chains retained. CDR3 protein sequences are deduplicated, and each keeps its most common genes and DNA. A total of about 19,000 distinct CDR3 sequences appear in this sample, under 45% of them only once. Approximately 6.7% of the sample goes to the ten largest clones. Sample treatment or condition, as interpreted from the label and publication: approximately nine-day PBMC culture with coronavirus spike peptide pools or control peptides (ViraFEST assay).

Antigens of these TCRs are unknown. Sequences were derived from CD4+ T cells from blood, cultured in vitro, sampled before SARS-CoV-2 vaccination. These receptors all come from a human donor who had recovered from COVID-19.

Only a few counts were recorded for this clonotype. The V gene is TRBV20-1, the J gene TRBJ1-5; 7 nucleotides line up with TRBD1. This CDR3 comprises 13 residues. V shed 6 bases and J 4 bases; nucleotides not matched to a gene: 6. Germline V gene data show CDR1 as DFQATT and CDR2 as SNEGSKA (reference sequence). The CDR3 DNA sequence: TGCAGTGCCTCGGGACAGAGTAATCAGCCCCAGCATTTT. Its protein product is CSASGQSNQPQHF.

V usage is TRBV7-9 and J usage is TRBJ2-5; D is undetermined. Germline V gene data show CDR1 as SEHNR and CDR2 as FQNEAQ (reference sequence). The ends were cut back, 5 bases at V and 2 bases at J, with 18 bases in the middle. CDR3 length: 16 residues. The CDR3 loop reads CASSPTAAEAQETQYF. In DNA, the CDR3 is TGTGCCAGCAGCCCAACCGCGGCGGAAGCGCAAGAGACCCAGTACTTC. Full variable domain (rest looked up from reference TRBV7-9 and TRBJ2-5): DTGVSQNPRHKITKRGQNVTFRCDPISEHNRLYWYRQTLGQGPEFLTYFQNEAQLEKSRLLSDRFSAERPKGSFSTLEIQRTEQGDSAMYLCASSPTAAEAQETQYFGPGTRLLVL.

DNA for the CDR3: TGTGCCAGCAGGACAGGGGGCGAGAGTTCACCCCTCCACTTT. Translation: CASRTGGESSPLHF. V is TRBV6-1 and J is TRBJ1-6; 10 bases are a match to TRBD1. CDR1 is MNHNS and CDR2 is SASEGT in the germline V gene. The CDR3 is 14 amino acids. J lost 9 bases, V lost 6 bases, and 5 bases had no gene match.

V and J are TRBV6-5 and TRBJ1-5; TRBD1 matches at 10 bases. Germline assignment: CDR1 MNHEY and CDR2 SVGAGI. V was pared by 2 bases and J by 11 bases, with 12 bases of the junction left unmatched. The CDR3 is made up of 16 amino acids. The CDR3 region has the DNA TGTGCCAGCAGTTACGATCCTGGACAGGGGGAAAGGGCCCAGCATTTT. As protein: CASSYDPGQGERAQHF.

This clonotype came up a few times. The rearrangement joins TRBV7-3 to TRBJ2-5; 7 bases match TRBD2. Losses at the gene ends were 2 bases for V and 4 bases for J; bases not matched to a gene: 4. In germline, CDR1 is SGHTA, CDR2 FQGTGA. This CDR3 has 14 residues. CDR3 nucleotide sequence: TGTGCCAGCAGCTTAGGCGGGGGAGCAGAGACCCAGTACTTC. This encodes CASSLGGGAETQYF.

This clonotype was counted between two and nine times. This chain links TRBV30 with TRBJ2-3, with 8 positions matching TRBD2. The CDR3 has 13 residues. Looked up from germline, CDR1 is GTSNPN and CDR2 is SVGIG (reference sequence). V shed 1 base and J 4 bases; nucleotides not matched to a gene: 1. This chain's CDR3 is CAWSAGGADTQYF. DNA for the CDR3: TGTGCCTGGAGTGCGGGGGGGGCAGATACGCAGTATTTT.

V is TRBV7-8 and J is TRBJ1-1; D gene unclear. The CDR3 has 13 amino acids. The V gene lost 1 base and the J gene lost 7 bases, with 10 bases spanning the gap. The germline V gene encodes CDR1 SGHVS and CDR2 FQNEAQ. The CDR3 region has the DNA TGTGCCAGCAGCTTAGTGGTGTCCGGTGAAGCTTTCTTT. Translated: CASSLVVSGEAFF. The full variable domain, rest sourced from reference TRBV7-8 and TRBJ1-1, is GAGVSQSPRYKVAKRGQDVALRCDPISGHVSLFWYQQALGQGPEFLTYFQNEAQLDKSGLPSDRFFAERPEGSVSTLKIQRTQQEDSAVYLCASSLVVSGEAFFGQGTRLTVV.